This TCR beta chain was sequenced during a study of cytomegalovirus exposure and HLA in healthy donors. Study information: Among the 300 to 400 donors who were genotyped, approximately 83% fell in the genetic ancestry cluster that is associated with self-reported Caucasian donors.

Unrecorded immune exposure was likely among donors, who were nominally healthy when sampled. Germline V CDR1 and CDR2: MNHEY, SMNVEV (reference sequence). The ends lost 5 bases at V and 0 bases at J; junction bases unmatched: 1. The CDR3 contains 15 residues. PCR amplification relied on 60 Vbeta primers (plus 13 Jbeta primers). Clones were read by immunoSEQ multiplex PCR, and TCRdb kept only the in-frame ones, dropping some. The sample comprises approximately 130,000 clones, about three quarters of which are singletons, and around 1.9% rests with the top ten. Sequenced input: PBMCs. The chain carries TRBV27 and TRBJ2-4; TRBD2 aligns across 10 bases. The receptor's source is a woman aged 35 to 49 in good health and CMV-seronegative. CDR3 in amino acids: CASSSGRVAKNIQYF. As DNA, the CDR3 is TGTGCCAGCAGTAGCGGGAGGGTAGCCAAAAACATTCAGTACTTC.